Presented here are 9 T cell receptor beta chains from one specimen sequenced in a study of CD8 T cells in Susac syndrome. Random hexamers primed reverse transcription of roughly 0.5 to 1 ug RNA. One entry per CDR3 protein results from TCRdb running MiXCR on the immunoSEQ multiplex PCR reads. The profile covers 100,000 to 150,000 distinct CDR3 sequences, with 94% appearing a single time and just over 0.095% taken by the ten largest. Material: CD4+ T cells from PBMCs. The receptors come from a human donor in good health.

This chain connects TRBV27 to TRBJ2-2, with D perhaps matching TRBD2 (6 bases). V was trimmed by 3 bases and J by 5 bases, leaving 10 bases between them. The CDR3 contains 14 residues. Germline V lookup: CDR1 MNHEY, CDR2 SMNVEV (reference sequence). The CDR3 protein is CASSLTRRTGELFF. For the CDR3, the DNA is TGTGCCAGCAGTTTGACTAGACGGACCGGGGAGCTGTTTTTT.

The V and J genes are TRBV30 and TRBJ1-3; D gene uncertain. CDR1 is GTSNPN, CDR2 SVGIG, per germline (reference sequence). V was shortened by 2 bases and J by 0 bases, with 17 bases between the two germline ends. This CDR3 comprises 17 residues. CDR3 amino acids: CAWSSQRTSSSGNTIYF. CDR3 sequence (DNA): TGTGCCTGGAGTTCTCAACGGACGTCCAGCTCTGGAAACACCATATATTTT.

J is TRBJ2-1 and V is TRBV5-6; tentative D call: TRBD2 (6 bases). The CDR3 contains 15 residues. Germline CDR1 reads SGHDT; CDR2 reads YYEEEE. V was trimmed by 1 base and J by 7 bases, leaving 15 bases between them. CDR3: CASSLTGLGRNEQFF. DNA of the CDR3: TGTGCCAGCAGCTTGACGGGACTGGGGAGGAATGAGCAGTTCTTC.

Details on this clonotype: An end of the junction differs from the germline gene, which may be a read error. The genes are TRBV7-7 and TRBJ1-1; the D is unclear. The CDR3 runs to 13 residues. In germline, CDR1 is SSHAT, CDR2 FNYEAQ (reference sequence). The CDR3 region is CASSLERETEAFF. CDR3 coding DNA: TGTGCTAGCAGCTTAGAGAGGGAAACTGAAGCTTTCTTT.

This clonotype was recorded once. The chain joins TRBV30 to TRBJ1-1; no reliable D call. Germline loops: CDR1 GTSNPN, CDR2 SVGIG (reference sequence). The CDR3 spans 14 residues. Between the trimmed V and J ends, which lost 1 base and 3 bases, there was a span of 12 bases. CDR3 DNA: TGTGCCTGGAGTGGTGGGTCTACGGACACTGAAGCTTTCTTT. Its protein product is CAWSGGSTDTEAFF.

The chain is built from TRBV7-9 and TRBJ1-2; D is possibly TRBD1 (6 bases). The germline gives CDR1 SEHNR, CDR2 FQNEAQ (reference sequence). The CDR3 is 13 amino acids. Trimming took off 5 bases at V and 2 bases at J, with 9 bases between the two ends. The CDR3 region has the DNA TGTGCCAGCAGCGGTACAGGGAACTATGGCTACACCTTC. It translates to CASSGTGNYGYTF.

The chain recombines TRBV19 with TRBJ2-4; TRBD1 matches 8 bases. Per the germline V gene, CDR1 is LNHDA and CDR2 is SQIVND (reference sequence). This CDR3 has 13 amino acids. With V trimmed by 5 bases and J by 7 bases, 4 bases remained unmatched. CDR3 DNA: TGTGCCAGTAGTGAGTGGACAGGGAACATTCAGTACTTC. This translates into CASSEWTGNIQYF. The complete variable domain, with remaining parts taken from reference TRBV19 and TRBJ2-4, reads DGGITQSPKYLFRKEGQNVTLSCEQNLNHDAMYWYRQDPGQGLRLIYYSQIVNDFQKGDIAEGYSVSREKKESFPLTVTSAQKNPTAFYLCASSEWTGNIQYFGAGTRLSVL.

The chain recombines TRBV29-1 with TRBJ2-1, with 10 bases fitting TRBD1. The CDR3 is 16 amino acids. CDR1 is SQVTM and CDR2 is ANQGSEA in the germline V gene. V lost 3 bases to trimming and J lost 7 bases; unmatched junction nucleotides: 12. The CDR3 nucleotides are TGCAGCGTTGAGTCAGGGGACAGGGGCATACTGAATGAGCAGTTCTTC. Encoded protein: CSVESGDRGILNEQFF.

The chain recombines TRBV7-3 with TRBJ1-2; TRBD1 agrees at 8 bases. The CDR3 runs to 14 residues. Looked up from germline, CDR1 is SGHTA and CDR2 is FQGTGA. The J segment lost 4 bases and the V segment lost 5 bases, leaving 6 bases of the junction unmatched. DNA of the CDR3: TGTGCCAGCAGCCCCCAGGGGGCAGGCTATGGCTACACCTTC. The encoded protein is CASSPQGAGYGYTF. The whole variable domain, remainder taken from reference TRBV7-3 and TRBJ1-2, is GAGVSQTPSNKVTEKGKYVELRCDPISGHTALYWYRQSLGQGPEFLIYFQGTGAADDSGLPNDRFFAVRPEGSVSTLKIQRTERGDSAVYLCASSPQGAGYGYTFGSGTRLTVV.